This TCR beta chain emerged from a study of T cell repertoires in cytomegalovirus infection. Study in general: Recently identified HLA-C-restricted CMV epitopes and well-studied HLA-B-restricted CMV epitopes were used by the study. Indications of both CMV infection and matching HLA type were provided by public TCR beta signatures.

This clonotype was detected only a few times. The antigen is not known. Via MiXCR, TCRdb re-called the reads, giving one row per CDR3 protein. The table has about 110,000 distinct CDR3 sequences, roughly 30% seen once. Study outcomes and limitations: HLA-C-restricted CMV-specific TCR beta clonotypes prevailed in the ex vivo response.

V was shortened by 1 base and J by 0 bases, with 3 bases between the two germline ends. The germline gives CDR1 LNHDA, CDR2 SQIVND (reference sequence). The length of the CDR3 is 13 residues. The rearrangement joins TRBV19 to TRBJ1-1; D is unresolved. The source of this sequence is a human donor in good health (CMV status not recorded). Some clones in this sample may be carry-over from other donors' samples. This sample comprised CD8+ T cells from cultured PBMCs, obtained from culture after CMV antigen stimulation. The CDR3 here is CASSIAVNTEAFF. The CDR3, as DNA: TGTGCCAGTAGTATAGCTGTGAACACTGAAGCTTTCTTT.